The clone carrying this T cell receptor beta chain was recorded many times. Its antigen is still unknown. Germline V CDR1 and CDR2: DFQATT, SNEGSKA (reference sequence). This CDR3 region has 15 residues. The V segment lost 2 bases and the J segment 5 bases; nucleotides outside the gene matches: 11. The unsorted libraries were prepared from 2 million PBMCs (stored at -80 C). TCRdb called the 5' RACE reads again in MiXCR, with one record for every CDR3 protein. The table shows approximately 86,000 distinct CDR3 sequences, with 2% to 3% occurring only once. This sample stems from a study of neurological immune-mediated disorders. Points from the study as a whole: None of the CDR3 amino acid sequences of expanded clones were shared across subjects, and this suggested private repertoires in all groups. One cluster of related CDR3 sequences contained, by phylogenetic grouping, the repertoires of 18 of 34 multiple sclerosis patients and formed a possible signature. Any association between clinical or MRI features and the multiple sclerosis repertoire cluster was absent.

This sequence was found in a woman in her twenties or thirties with multiple sclerosis. The genes are TRBV20-1 and TRBJ2-7; 8 positions agree with TRBD1. The specimen was PBMCs. The CDR3 DNA sequence: TGCAGTGCTAGATCTCCTGGACAGGGTAGGCACGAGCAGTACTTC. This gives the protein CSARSPGQGRHEQYF.